The rows below give T cell receptor beta chains drawn from one sample of a study of T cell clonotyping in hematopoietic cell transplantation. TCRdb keeps only in-frame clones here, not all; method: immunoSEQ multiplex PCR. The sample lists around 25,000 clones; around 80% were seen once. The specimen comprised peripheral blood mononuclear cells, sampled before stem cell transplant. The receptors stem from an older woman with acute myeloid leukemia. Some clones in this sample may be carry-over from other donors' samples. Each CDR3 is given with its conserved first and last residue. The order of the fields is V gene, clone size, CDR3 protein. Expanded clones get a size class; other rows say once, few or many, or leave the size out.

>TRBV7-2|once
CASSAGTGRYGYTF
>TRBV7-6|-
CASSSQAAGANVLTF
>TRBV27|-
CASRPFSSGGAGGELFF
>TRBV9|-
CASSVGREETQYF
>TRBV4-3|-
CASSHILSDWRSEAFF
>TRBV5-1|-
CASSLAGQGADTQYF
>TRBV10-3|-
CAISERAPYQETQYF
>TRBV4-1|-
CASSQEGTTQYF
>TRBV6-4|few
CASSGTATSTDTQYF
>TRBV6-5|-
CASRDGGNTEAFF
>TRBV2|-
CASSVYKGNTIYF
>TRBV19|-
CASSRSAGVQNIQYF
>TRBV5-6|-
CASSSGERSPYEQYF
>TRBV27|-
CASSLSRRWGGNTEAFF
>TRBV2|-
CASSEESGRNSPLHF
>TRBV7-2|-
CASSLAGQGWEKLFF
>TRBV11-3|-
CASSPTGGWNTGELFF
>TRBV19|-
CASSMGGKYEQYF
>TRBV5-4|-
CASTSGLPENEQFF
>TRBV28|-
CASSFSPGRQSSYEQYF
>TRBV9|few
CASSGDRSGNTIYF
>TRBV2|-
CASRPLAGGAGELFF
>TRBV2|-
CASRDRSSYNEQFF
>TRBV25-1|-
CASSDGGRRGTQYF
>TRBV19|-
CASSTQGVPYEQYF
>TRBV7-9|-
CASSFPSQGGGGYTF
>TRBV7-7|few
CASSLRQNEKLFF
>TRBV29-1|-
CSVDPDSSGNTIYF
>TRBV5-4|-
CASSQPGLADNEQFF
>TRBV15|-
CATSPETGSSYEQYF
>TRBV11-2|-
CASSSRPILGATEAFF
>TRBV19|-
CASSIGWPPNYGYTF
>TRBV7-2|-
CASSLLGNRGYTF
>TRBV7-9|-
CASSWGTGMNTEAFF
>TRBV19|few
CASRRTGGTGNTIYF
>TRBV29-1|-
CSVKTGGNNSPLHF
>TRBV7-7|-
CASSLAGQENTGELFF
>TRBV28|-
CASGLEGAVTGANVLTF
>TRBV13|-
CASSRTQGAFEKLFF
>TRBV10-3|few
CAISPLGTNEKLFF
>TRBV11-3|-
CASSSDGRDYEQYF
>TRBV4-3|-
CASSQKRQAWNEQYF
>TRBV6-5|-
CASSGVTGANVLTF
>TRBV6-1|once
CASRGDAATIGYTF
>TRBV6-5|-
CASSYWGSYTIYF
>TRBV19|-
CASSPQGLGTEAFF
>TRBV7-8|-
CASSLAGLNYGYTF
>TRBV7-9|-
CASTETRVNYGYTF
>TRBV9|-
CASSVGRDYGYTF
>TRBV27|-
CASSPYRATNEKLFF
>TRBV2|-
CASSATGTNYGYTF